A single sample gave rise to the 22 T cell receptor beta chains below, sequenced in a study of shared clonotypes between healthy human individuals. Assay used: immunoSEQ multiplex PCR; TCRdb lists only in-frame clones, some missing. The data contain around 1.1 million clones, 77% of them singletons. The sequenced sample was memory CD4+ T cells from PBMCs. Subset defined: CD45RA-negative fraction. All receptors derive from a man aged 18 to 29 in good health. Some clones in this sample may be carry-over from other donors' samples.

CDR3 in DNA: TGCGCCAGCAGCGACGCCGGGACGGCTGAAGAGACCCAGTACTTC. Its protein is CASSDAGTAEETQYF. V is TRBV5-1 and J is TRBJ2-5; D may correspond to TRBD1 or TRBD2 (5 bases each). Trimming took off 4 bases at V and 3 bases at J, with 16 bases between the two ends. CDR1 SGHRS and CDR2 YFSETQ come from the germline V gene. The CDR3 has 15 amino acids. Full variable domain (remainder filled in from reference TRBV5-1 and TRBJ2-5): KAGVTQTPRYLIKTRGQQVTLSCSPISGHRSVSWYQQTPGQGLQFLFEYFSETQRNKGNFPGRFSGRQFSNSRSEMNVSTLELGDSALYLCASSDAGTAEETQYFGPGTRLLVL.

The chain couples TRBV5-6 to TRBJ2-5; 16 bases agree with TRBD2. The CDR3 has 19 residues. With V trimmed by 2 bases and J by 5 bases, 12 bases remained unmatched. Looked up from germline, CDR1 is SGHDT and CDR2 is YYEEEE. CDR3 coding DNA: TGTGCCAGCAGCTTTTATTCGGGACTAGCGGGAGGGCCGGGGGAGACCCAGTACTTC. It yields the protein CASSFYSGLAGGPGETQYF. Filled out from reference TRBV5-6 and TRBJ2-5, the complete variable domain reads DAGVTQSPTHLIKTRGQQVTLRCSPKSGHDTVSWYQQALGQGPQFIFQYYEEEERQRGNFPDRFSGHQFPNYSSELNVNALLLGDSALYLCASSFYSGLAGGPGETQYFGPGTRLLVL.

The rearrangement joins TRBV5-1 to TRBJ2-7, with a possible D match to TRBD1 (6 bases). From germline, CDR1 is SGHRS and CDR2 YFSETQ. The CDR3 loop spans 14 amino acids. V gave up 4 bases and J gave up 5 bases, with 16 bases separating them. CDR3 in DNA: TGCGCCAGCAGCACACCACAGGGTCCCAACGAGCAGTACTTC. Amino acids: CASSTPQGPNEQYF.

The chain links TRBV5-1 to TRBJ1-1; D perhaps matches TRBD1 (6 bases). The CDR3 runs to 13 residues. Trimming left V 4 bases short and J 1 base short, with 8 bases between. CDR1 is SGHRS, CDR2 YFSETQ, per germline. CDR3 protein: CASSEGGNTEAFF. DNA of the CDR3: TGCGCCAGCAGCGAAGGGGGGAACACTGAAGCTTTCTTT.

The chain couples TRBV13 to TRBJ2-5; 13 bases map to TRBD2. Germline assignment: CDR1 PRHDT and CDR2 FYEKMQ (reference sequence). This CDR3 is 17 amino acids long. Trimming removed 5 bases from V and 3 bases from J; junction bases left unmatched: 9. For the CDR3, the DNA is TGTGCCAGCAGCCCCCGGACTAGCGGGAGCCGAGAAGAGACCCAGTACTTC. Encoded protein: CASSPRTSGSREETQYF.

J is TRBJ2-3 and V is TRBV11-1; perhaps TRBD1 as D (5 bases). The CDR3 runs to 12 residues. Between the trimmed V and J ends, which lost 5 bases and 4 bases, there was a span of 7 bases. Germline assignment: CDR1 SGHAT and CDR2 FQDESV (reference sequence). DNA of the CDR3: TGTGCCAGCAGCCCACAGGCAGATACGCAGTATTTT. This gives the protein CASSPQADTQYF.

The rearrangement uses TRBV5-1 and TRBJ1-3; tentatively, D is TRBD1 (5 bases). V was pared by 4 bases and J by 2 bases, with 19 bases between. From germline, CDR1 is SGHRS and CDR2 YFSETQ. The CDR3 spans 17 residues. CDR3 sequence reads: CASSPSQIGATGNTIYF. The CDR3 DNA reads TGCGCCAGCAGCCCATCACAAATTGGGGCGACTGGAAACACCATATATTTT.

The J gene is TRBJ2-3, the V gene TRBV5-1, with D unclear. V was cut by 4 bases and J by 1 base, with 13 bases left in between. This CDR3 has 15 amino acids. Germline V lookup: CDR1 SGHRS, CDR2 YFSETQ. The DNA of the CDR3 is TGCGCCAGCAGCAGGTCGCTCGCGGGCACAGATACGCAGTATTTT. Its protein is CASSRSLAGTDTQYF.

The table lists this clone with many counts. The rearrangement joins TRBV6-6 to TRBJ2-7; 10 nucleotides agree with TRBD1. The CDR3 runs to 16 residues. With V trimmed by 7 bases and J by 5 bases, 14 bases remained unmatched. From germline, CDR1 is MNHNY and CDR2 SVGAGI (reference sequence). DNA of the CDR3: TGTGCCAGCACCGACCAGAACCGGGACAGGGGCCACGAGCAGTACTTC. Protein: CASTDQNRDRGHEQYF.

The chain has TRBV5-4 and TRBJ2-3, with D uncertain. The germline CDR1 and CDR2 sequences are SGHNT and YYREEE (reference sequence). The CDR3 is 14 residues long. The V and J ends lost 3 bases and 5 bases respectively, with 13 bases between them. CDR3 sequence (DNA): TGTGCCAGCAGCTCTGTGGGTGTGGGAGATACGCAGTATTTT. This sequence encodes CASSSVGVGDTQYF.

The rearrangement links TRBV10-1 to TRBJ2-7, with TRBD2 matching over 16 bases. V dropped 7 bases and J dropped 5; count of bases not matched to a gene: 17. The germline gives CDR1 WNHNN, CDR2 SYGVQD (reference sequence). This CDR3 region has 19 residues. CDR3 loop: CASNTAGPGLAGGPNEQYF. The CDR3 region has the DNA TGCGCCAGCAACACGGCGGGACCGGGACTAGCGGGAGGGCCAAACGAGCAGTACTTC.

Points on this clone: Other DNA sequences in the sample encode the same CDR3. The chain combines TRBV18 with TRBJ2-7, with TRBD1 as a possible D gene (5 bases). Germline V gene data show CDR1 as KGHSH and CDR2 as LQKENI. CDR3 length: 13 residues. Trimming cost V 2 bases and J 3 bases, with 8 bases left between them. This CDR3 reads CASSPSQGYEQYF. DNA for the CDR3: TGTGCCAGCTCACCATCCCAGGGCTACGAGCAGTACTTC. The complete variable domain, with remaining parts taken from reference TRBV18 and TRBJ2-7, reads NAGVMQNPRHLVRRRGQEARLRCSPMKGHSHVYWYRQLPEEGLKFMVYLQKENIIDESGMPKERFSAEFPKEGPSILRIQQVVRGDSAAYFCASSPSQGYEQYFGPGTRLTVT.

This chain's CDR3 is CASGQGTSGTREQFF. The CDR3 nucleotides read TGTGCTAGTGGGCAGGGGACTAGCGGGACTCGCGAGCAGTTCTTC. The rearrangement uses TRBV12-5 and TRBJ2-1; 13 bases align to TRBD2. V shed 6 bases and J 10 bases; nucleotides not matched to a gene: 9. CDR3 size: 15 residues. CDR1 is LGHNT and CDR2 is FRNRAP in the germline V gene.

Comment on this clone: Other DNA variants within this sample encode the same CDR3. The chain couples TRBV5-1 to TRBJ2-5; D remains unclear. The CDR3 is 13 amino acids. The germline gives CDR1 SGHRS, CDR2 YFSETQ. V was shortened by 2 bases and J by 1 base, with 6 bases between the two germline ends. As DNA, the CDR3 is TGCGCCAGCAGCTTAAGGGCCCAAGAGACCCAGTACTTC. As protein: CASSLRAQETQYF.

V and J are TRBV11-2 and TRBJ2-5; 10 nucleotides match TRBD2. With the DNA end fitting TRBJ2-7 better, the J assignment may be wrong. The CDR3 is made up of 15 amino acids. Germline V CDR1 and CDR2: SGHAT, FQNNGV. DNA of the CDR3: TGTGCCAGCAGCCTCCGACTAGCGGGTCCCTACGAGCAGTACTTC. Translation gives CASSLRLAGPYEQYF.

The chain joins TRBV30 to TRBJ1-1; D is possibly TRBD1 (6 bases). Trimming left V 4 bases short and J 0 bases short, with 18 bases between. This CDR3 spans 16 amino acids. In germline, CDR1 is GTSNPN, CDR2 SVGIG (reference sequence). The CDR3 DNA follows: TGTGCCTGGACCCGAACAGGGCCCCCCATGAACACTGAAGCTTTCTTT. This sequence encodes CAWTRTGPPMNTEAFF.

The chain combines TRBV20-1 with TRBJ2-4; D remains ambiguous. Per germline, CDR1 DFQATT and CDR2 SNEGSKA (reference sequence). This CDR3 comprises 11 residues. Trimming pared 5 bases from V and 6 bases from J, leaving 8 bases between. The CDR3 loop is CSAGVGNIQYF. CDR3 sequence (DNA): TGCAGTGCTGGGGTCGGAAACATTCAGTACTTC.

The J gene is TRBJ2-1, the V gene TRBV30; 8 bases are a match to TRBD2. CDR1 and CDR2 from the germline V gene are GTSNPN and SVGIG (reference sequence). The CDR3 has 13 amino acids. J gave up 10 bases and V 5 bases, and 10 bases lay outside the gene matches. Here the CDR3 reads CAWSGTSFNEQFF. The CDR3 DNA follows: TGTGCCTGGTCCGGGACTAGTTTTAACGAGCAGTTCTTC.

The J gene is TRBJ1-5, the V gene TRBV7-2; D is possibly TRBD1 (6 bases). CDR1 is SGHTA and CDR2 is FQGNSA in the germline V gene. The CDR3 runs 13 residues. Trimming took off 5 bases at V and 5 bases at J, with 10 bases between the two ends. In nucleotides, the CDR3 is TGTGCCAGCAGCCCATGGACAGATCAGCCCCAGCATTTT. Translating gives CASSPWTDQPQHF.

This clone was detected once. The chain employs TRBV11-2 and TRBJ1-1; tentative D call: TRBD1 (5 bases). There are 13 residues in the CDR3. From germline, CDR1 is SGHAT and CDR2 FQNNGV. V lost 6 bases, J lost 5 bases, and 13 bases lay in between. The CDR3 protein is CASRSVGGTEAFF. CDR3 sequence (DNA): TGTGCCAGCAGGTCAGTCGGGGGTACTGAAGCTTTCTTT.

In its sample, this clone was seen a few times. The V and J genes are TRBV7-2 and TRBJ2-2; D is uncertain. There are 13 residues in the CDR3. CDR1 and CDR2 from the germline V gene are SGHTA and FQGNSA. The V and J ends lost 3 bases and 7 bases respectively, with 9 bases between them. CDR3 region: CASSFEASGELFF. The CDR3 DNA is TGTGCCAGCAGCTTTGAAGCCAGCGGGGAGCTGTTTTTT.

The rearrangement links TRBV18 to TRBJ1-4; D is unresolved. The ends were cut back, 3 bases at V and 7 bases at J, with 9 bases in the middle. Germline V gene lookup returns CDR1 KGHSH and CDR2 LQKENI. The CDR3 has 13 residues. The CDR3 DNA reads as TGTGCCAGCTCACCGTACCCTAGTGAAAAACTGTTTTTT. It translates to CASSPYPSEKLFF.